Listed below are T cell receptor beta chains from one sample, sequenced in a study of blood T cell repertoires in COVID-19. Data came from immunoSEQ multiplex PCR; TCRdb stores just in-frame clones and leaves some out. Here the sample spans some 290,000 clones, approximately 87% being singletons. The sequenced sample consisted of peripheral blood. Receptors were obtained from a man aged 60 to 75 who had recovered from COVID-19. CDR3s include the opening cysteine and the closing phenylalanine or tryptophan. The D gene is left open where the match is weak. Clone size appears in some rows only: once, few, many, or a class for an expanded clone.

CDR3aa: CASSLLGQGAGETQYF
CDR3nt: TGTGCCAGCAGCTTATTGGGACAGGGGGCAGGGGAGACCCAGTACTTC
v_gene: TRBV7-9
abundance: once
j_gene: TRBJ2-5
d_gene: TRBD1

CDR3aa: CASSFEAWGGRTEAFF
CDR3nt: TGTGCCAGCAGCTTTGAAGCGTGGGGGGGCAGAACTGAAGCTTTCTTT
v_gene: TRBV7-8
abundance: .
j_gene: TRBJ1-1
d_gene: .

CDR3aa: CASSSKTNGIQVGDTDTQYF
CDR3nt: TGCGCCAGCAGCTCAAAAACTAACGGGATTCAGGTTGGGGACACAGATACGCAGTATTTT
v_gene: TRBV5-1
abundance: .
j_gene: TRBJ2-3
d_gene: .

CDR3aa: CATSRDRAGSSYEQYF
CDR3nt: TGTGCCACCAGCAGAGATCGGGCGGGGTCCTCCTACGAGCAGTACTTC
v_gene: TRBV15
abundance: .
j_gene: TRBJ2-7
d_gene: .

CDR3aa: CASSFGGRSTEAFF
CDR3nt: TGTGCCAGCAGTTTCGGGGGTAGGAGCACTGAAGCTTTCTTT
v_gene: TRBV27
abundance: .
j_gene: TRBJ1-1
d_gene: .

CDR3aa: CASSLRGGGTDTQYF
CDR3nt: TGTGCCAGCAGTTTGAGAGGGGGCGGCACAGATACGCAGTATTTT
v_gene: TRBV6-5
abundance: .
j_gene: TRBJ2-3
d_gene: TRBD1

CDR3aa: CASSYEVYQETQYF
CDR3nt: TGTGCCAGCAGCTACGAGGTGTACCAAGAGACCCAGTACTTC
v_gene: TRBV5-6
abundance: .
j_gene: TRBJ2-5
d_gene: .

CDR3aa: CASTPGGGGTRPYF
CDR3nt: TGTGCCAGCACCCCGGGGGGGGGCGGTACTCGTCCGTACTTC
v_gene: TRBV28
abundance: .
j_gene: TRBJ2-7
d_gene: TRBD2

CDR3aa: CASSPVPSGQETQYF
CDR3nt: TGTGCCAGCAGCCCGGTCCCATCCGGCCAAGAGACCCAGTACTTC
v_gene: TRBV5-4
abundance: .
j_gene: TRBJ2-5
d_gene: .

CDR3aa: CASSLVGRYHEQYF
CDR3nt: TGTGCCAGCAGCTTAGTTGGGAGGTACCACGAGCAGTACTTC
v_gene: TRBV27
abundance: .
j_gene: TRBJ2-7
d_gene: .

CDR3aa: CASSNAGTTNTGELFF
CDR3nt: TGTGCCAGCAGCAACGCCGGGACAACAAACACCGGGGAGCTGTTTTTT
v_gene: TRBV2
abundance: once
j_gene: TRBJ2-2
d_gene: .

CDR3aa: CASSERLAGGFLSTDTQYF
CDR3nt: TGTGCCAGCAGTGAACGACTAGCGGGAGGGTTTTTGAGCACAGATACGCAGTATTTT
v_gene: TRBV6-1
abundance: few
j_gene: TRBJ2-3
d_gene: TRBD2

CDR3aa: CASKYRGPDRSMNTEAFF
CDR3nt: TGTGCCAGTAAATACAGGGGTCCGGATAGATCTATGAACACTGAAGCTTTCTTT
v_gene: TRBV19
abundance: .
j_gene: TRBJ1-1
d_gene: TRBD1

CDR3aa: CASKLSTNRNEKLFF
CDR3nt: TGTGCCAGCAAACTCTCGACTAACCGTAATGAAAAACTGTTTTTT
v_gene: TRBV2
abundance: .
j_gene: TRBJ1-4
d_gene: .

CDR3aa: CASSYRTTGSRETQYF
CDR3nt: TGTGCCAGCAGTTACCGGACGACAGGGTCCAGAGAGACCCAGTACTTC
v_gene: TRBV6-2/TRBV6-3
abundance: .
j_gene: TRBJ2-5
d_gene: TRBD1

CDR3aa: CASSPWEGRETQYF
CDR3nt: TGTGCCAGCAGCCCCTGGGAGGGACGGGAGACCCAGTACTTC
v_gene: TRBV7-2
abundance: .
j_gene: TRBJ2-5
d_gene: TRBD2

CDR3aa: CASSLTGGADTQYF
CDR3nt: TGTGCCAGCAGCTTAACTGGGGGGGCAGATACGCAGTATTTT
v_gene: TRBV7-3
abundance: .
j_gene: TRBJ2-3
d_gene: TRBD2

CDR3aa: CASSPRDTVSEQFF
CDR3nt: TGTGCCAGCAGCCCTCGAGACACGGTTTCTGAGCAGTTCTTC
v_gene: TRBV7-8
abundance: .
j_gene: TRBJ2-1
d_gene: .

CDR3aa: CASSWDRVDTEAFF
CDR3nt: TGTGCCAGCAGTTGGGACAGGGTGGACACTGAAGCTTTCTTT
v_gene: TRBV6-5
abundance: .
j_gene: TRBJ1-1
d_gene: TRBD1

CDR3aa: CAISLAGGNTGELFF
CDR3nt: TGTGCCATCAGCCTAGCGGGGGGAAACACCGGGGAGCTGTTTTTT
v_gene: TRBV10-3
abundance: few
j_gene: TRBJ2-2
d_gene: TRBD2

CDR3aa: CAWSVVGRGEQFF
CDR3nt: TGTGCCTGGAGTGTTGTCGGGAGGGGCGAGCAGTTCTTC
v_gene: TRBV30
abundance: once
j_gene: TRBJ2-1
d_gene: TRBD2

CDR3aa: CASSSRDRVTGELFF
CDR3nt: TGTGCCAGTAGCTCCCGGGACAGGGTCACCGGGGAGCTGTTTTTT
v_gene: TRBV19
abundance: few
j_gene: TRBJ2-2
d_gene: TRBD1

CDR3aa: CASTWGAQNTEAFF
CDR3nt: TGTGCCAGCACTTGGGGCGCCCAGAACACTGAAGCTTTCTTT
v_gene: TRBV2
abundance: .
j_gene: TRBJ1-1
d_gene: .

CDR3aa: CASSLSKVLVAGMDTQYF
CDR3nt: TGCGCCAGCAGCTTGAGCAAGGTACTAGTTGCGGGCATGGATACGCAGTATTTT
v_gene: TRBV5-1
abundance: .
j_gene: TRBJ2-3
d_gene: .

CDR3aa: CAIREGSNQPQHF
CDR3nt: TGTGCCATCAGAGAGGGTAGCAATCAGCCCCAGCATTTT
v_gene: TRBV2
abundance: few
j_gene: TRBJ1-5
d_gene: .

CDR3aa: CAWSVDRGKYTF
CDR3nt: TGTGCCTGGAGTGTCGACCGGGGAAAGTACACCTTC
v_gene: TRBV30
abundance: .
j_gene: TRBJ1-2
d_gene: .

CDR3aa: CASSEPGHSGANVLTF
CDR3nt: TGTGCCAGCAGTGAACCAGGTCACTCTGGGGCCAACGTCCTGACTTTC
v_gene: TRBV6-1
abundance: .
j_gene: TRBJ2-6
d_gene: .

CDR3aa: CASSLPQFYEQYF
CDR3nt: TGTGCCAGCAGCTTACCACAGTTCTACGAGCAGTACTTC
v_gene: TRBV7-2
abundance: few
j_gene: TRBJ2-7
d_gene: .

CDR3aa: CASSPKQGGTDTQYF
CDR3nt: TGTGCCAGCAGCCCCAAACAGGGGGGCACAGATACGCAGTATTTT
v_gene: TRBV7-8
abundance: .
j_gene: TRBJ2-3
d_gene: TRBD1

CDR3aa: CASTGQSTDTQYF
CDR3nt: TGTGCCAGCACGGGACAGAGCACAGATACGCAGTATTTT
v_gene: TRBV12-3/TRBV12-4
abundance: .
j_gene: TRBJ2-3
d_gene: TRBD1

CDR3aa: CASSFVQGAGEQYF
CDR3nt: TGTGCCAGCAGTTTTGTACAGGGGGCGGGGGAGCAGTACTTC
v_gene: TRBV27
abundance: few
j_gene: TRBJ2-7
d_gene: TRBD1

CDR3aa: CASSLFVGQGNHEQYF
CDR3nt: TGTGCCAGCAGCTTATTCGTAGGACAGGGGAATCACGAGCAGTACTTC
v_gene: TRBV7-9
abundance: .
j_gene: TRBJ2-7
d_gene: TRBD1

CDR3aa: CAWTRDNYGYTF
CDR3nt: TGTGCCTGGACCCGGGATAACTATGGCTACACCTTC
v_gene: TRBV30
abundance: few
j_gene: TRBJ1-2
d_gene: .

CDR3aa: CASSIPDNNEQFF
CDR3nt: TGTGCCAGTAGTATTCCAGACAACAATGAGCAGTTCTTC
v_gene: TRBV19
abundance: .
j_gene: TRBJ2-1
d_gene: .

CDR3aa: CASSFRSANTEAFF
CDR3nt: TGTGCCAGCAGTTTTAGGAGTGCGAACACTGAAGCTTTCTTT
v_gene: TRBV27
abundance: .
j_gene: TRBJ1-1
d_gene: .

CDR3aa: CASSLSRTRSSEQYF
CDR3nt: TGTGCCAGCAGTTTATCGAGGACTAGGAGCTCCGAGCAGTACTTC
v_gene: TRBV27
abundance: .
j_gene: TRBJ2-7
d_gene: TRBD2

CDR3aa: CASSFFSAGYYNEQFF
CDR3nt: TGTGCCAGCAGCTTTTTTTCAGCGGGGTACTACAATGAGCAGTTCTTC
v_gene: TRBV5-8
abundance: .
j_gene: TRBJ2-1
d_gene: TRBD2

CDR3aa: CASSPRQQGNTGELFF
CDR3nt: TGTGCCAGCTCACCACGCCAACAGGGGAACACCGGGGAGCTGTTTTTT
v_gene: TRBV18
abundance: .
j_gene: TRBJ2-2
d_gene: .

CDR3aa: CASSSSGGWETQYF
CDR3nt: TGTGCCAGCAGCTCTAGCGGGGGGTGGGAGACCCAGTACTTC
v_gene: TRBV5-4
abundance: .
j_gene: TRBJ2-5
d_gene: TRBD2

CDR3aa: CASSLGRGAPTQYF
CDR3nt: TGTGCCAGCAGTTTAGGGCGGGGGGCCCCGACCCAGTACTTC
v_gene: TRBV27
abundance: .
j_gene: TRBJ2-5
d_gene: TRBD2

CDR3aa: CASRAWGADEQYF
CDR3nt: TGTGCCAGCAGGGCGTGGGGAGCAGACGAGCAGTACTTC
v_gene: TRBV6-5
abundance: .
j_gene: TRBJ2-7
d_gene: .

CDR3aa: CASTGNTNTGELFF
CDR3nt: TGTGCCAGCACTGGCAACACGAACACCGGGGAGCTGTTTTTT
v_gene: TRBV11-2
abundance: few
j_gene: TRBJ2-2
d_gene: .

CDR3aa: CASSLNPQAGLSGGYTF
CDR3nt: TGCGCCAGCAGTTTGAATCCCCAGGCAGGGTTAAGTGGTGGCTACACCTTC
v_gene: TRBV5-1
abundance: .
j_gene: TRBJ1-2
d_gene: .

CDR3aa: CASSFQGGTGELFF
CDR3nt: TGTGCCAGCAGCTTTCAGGGAGGCACCGGGGAGCTGTTTTTT
v_gene: TRBV5-5
abundance: once
j_gene: TRBJ2-2
d_gene: .

CDR3aa: CASSSLLNTEAFF
CDR3nt: TGTGCCAGCAGTTCCCTTCTGAACACTGAAGCTTTCTTT
v_gene: TRBV27
abundance: .
j_gene: TRBJ1-1
d_gene: .

CDR3aa: CASSYSGQTNEKLFF
CDR3nt: TGTGCCAGCAGTTACTCGGGACAAACTAACGAAAAACTGTTTTTT
v_gene: TRBV6-6
abundance: .
j_gene: TRBJ1-4
d_gene: .

CDR3aa: CASGQWGLAGGMQFF
CDR3nt: TGTGCTAGTGGACAGTGGGGACTAGCGGGGGGGATGCAGTTCTTC
v_gene: TRBV12-5
abundance: .
j_gene: TRBJ2-1
d_gene: TRBD2

CDR3aa: CAISESGQFHGYTF
CDR3nt: TGTGCCATCAGTGAGTCGGGACAGTTCCATGGCTACACCTTC
v_gene: TRBV10-3
abundance: .
j_gene: TRBJ1-2
d_gene: TRBD1

CDR3aa: CASSLEGTGGTEAFF
CDR3nt: TGTGCCAGCAGTTTAGAAGGGACAGGAGGGACTGAAGCTTTCTTT
v_gene: TRBV28
abundance: few
j_gene: TRBJ1-1
d_gene: TRBD1

CDR3aa: CASSRGAGSNQPQHF
CDR3nt: TGTGCCAGCTCACGCGGGGCGGGCAGCAATCAGCCCCAGCATTTT
v_gene: TRBV18
abundance: .
j_gene: TRBJ1-5
d_gene: .

CDR3aa: CASSPPGTASYEQYF
CDR3nt: TGTGCCAGCTCACCACCTGGGACAGCTTCCTACGAGCAGTACTTC
v_gene: TRBV18
abundance: .
j_gene: TRBJ2-7
d_gene: TRBD1

CDR3aa: CAWSGGQSYGYTF
CDR3nt: TGTGCCTGGTCTGGAGGACAGTCCTATGGCTACACCTTC
v_gene: TRBV30
abundance: .
j_gene: TRBJ1-2
d_gene: .